The T cell receptor beta chain described here comes from a study of ipilimumab plus nivolumab after autologous stem cell transplantation. Germline V gene sequence: CDR1 SSHAT, CDR2 FNYEAQ (reference sequence). The CDR3 is 15 amino acids. The data were produced by immunoSEQ multiplex PCR, yet TCRdb's version contains in-frame clones alone and is incomplete. This table has approximately 15,000 clones, 70% to 80% appearing once. On this clone itself: Germline and junction disagree at one end, which may indicate a read error. Other nucleotide sequences from this sample produce the same CDR3.

The sequence was collected from a male donor with diffuse large B-cell lymphoma. The sample here was PBMCs, taken in a trial of ipilimumab plus nivolumab as post-transplant consolidation. The chain is built from TRBV7-7 and TRBJ2-5; D is ambiguous. The CDR3 loop is CASSLSLEDQETQYF. CDR3 in DNA: TGTGCTAGCAGCTTAAGTTTAGAAGATCAAGAGACCCAGTACTTC.